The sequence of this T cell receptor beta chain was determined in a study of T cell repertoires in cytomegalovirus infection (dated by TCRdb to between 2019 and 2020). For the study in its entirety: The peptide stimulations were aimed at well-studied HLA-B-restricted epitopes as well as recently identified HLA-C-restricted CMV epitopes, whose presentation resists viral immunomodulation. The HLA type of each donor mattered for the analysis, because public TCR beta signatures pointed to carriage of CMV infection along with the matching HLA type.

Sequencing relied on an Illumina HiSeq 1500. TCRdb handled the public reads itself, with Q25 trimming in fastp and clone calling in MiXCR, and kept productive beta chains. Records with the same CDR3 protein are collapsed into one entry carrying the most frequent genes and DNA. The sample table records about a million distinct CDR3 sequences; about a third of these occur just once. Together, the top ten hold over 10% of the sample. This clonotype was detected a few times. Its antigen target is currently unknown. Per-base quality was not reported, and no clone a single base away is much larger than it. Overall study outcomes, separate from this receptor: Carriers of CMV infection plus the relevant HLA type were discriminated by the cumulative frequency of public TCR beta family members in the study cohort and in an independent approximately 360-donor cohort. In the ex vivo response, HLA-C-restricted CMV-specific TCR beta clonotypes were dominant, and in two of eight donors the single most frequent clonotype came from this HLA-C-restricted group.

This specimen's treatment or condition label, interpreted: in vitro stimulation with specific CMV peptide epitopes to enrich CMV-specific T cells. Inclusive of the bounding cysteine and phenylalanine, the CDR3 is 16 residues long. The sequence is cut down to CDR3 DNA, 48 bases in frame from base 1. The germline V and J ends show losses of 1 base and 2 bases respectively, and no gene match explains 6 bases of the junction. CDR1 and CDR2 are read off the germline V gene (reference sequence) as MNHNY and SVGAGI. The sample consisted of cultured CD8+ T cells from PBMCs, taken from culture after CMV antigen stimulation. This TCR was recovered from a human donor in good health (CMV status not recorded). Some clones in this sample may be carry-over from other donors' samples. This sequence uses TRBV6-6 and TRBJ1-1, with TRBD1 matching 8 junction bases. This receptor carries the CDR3 CASSYLIQGVNTEAFF. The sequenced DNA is TGTGCCAGCAGTTACTTAATACAGGGGGTCAACACTGAAGCTTTCTTT.